This record covers a single T cell receptor beta chain. The antigen this receptor binds is unknown. The record has no base qualities; no much larger clone is one base away. The cysteine opens and the phenylalanine closes a CDR3 of 15 amino acids. The entry retains the CDR3 DNA only, 45 bases that are in frame from base 1. V has 7 bases trimmed and J has 5 bases trimmed; junction bases matching no gene number 14. Looking up the germline V gene yields CDR1 SGHDT and CDR2 YYEEEE. Each clonotype received, on average, 10x coverage in deep resolution sequencing performed on a MiSeq, where the target depth lay between 1 in 1 million and 1 in 200,000 T cells. The immunoSEQ hsTCRB Kit was used to generate the TCR beta libraries. Under the source paper's analysis protocol: ImmunoSEQ Data Assistant and ImmunoSEQ Analyzer were used for data analysis, and V, D and J genes were assigned according to IMGT definitions. Clonality, which ranges from 0 to 1, was calculated by subtracting the normalized Shannon entropy of productive rearrangement frequencies from one. Public clonotype analysis was restricted to overrepresented clonotypes comprising at least 0.05% of each patient's repertoire. Approximately 12 repertoires from age-matched healthy donors, obtained from immuneACCESS, served as clonality controls. TCRdb holds this immuneACCESS table with in-frame rearrangements only. Some clones are missing; in checked studies, unresolved V genes explain under half, and the rest has no known cause. V, J and clone size are those of that table, while D and trimming were read from the DNA. A total of 13,000 to 15,000 clones appear in this sample, 52% of them only once. The ten largest clones represent roughly a third of the sample.

This sample was taken from a study of cytotoxic CD8 clonotypes in ibrutinib-treated CLL (dated by TCRdb to the early 2020s). Turning to the overall study: The cohort was composed of some ten relapsed/refractory and approximately 14 treatment-naive patients; IGHV unmutated status was identified in roughly 17 patients. Partial responses were observed in approximately 24 patients and complete responses in 2; after a median follow-up of roughly 62 months, remission was maintained in roughly 15 patients and progression was observed in approximately twelve. Response samples were taken after a median of 12 months on treatment, ranging from about 6 to 36 months. On average, each sample had a few hundred thousand productive templates and about 89,000 productive rearrangements. Of the approximately 86 participants in the trial, roughly 26 had longitudinal samples available. Cryopreserved peripheral blood mononuclear cells were collected before treatment, at response, and at either disease progression or sustained remission. Every sample from remission and from progressive disease was obtained while the patients were still on ibrutinib. Study-level results and caveats: Public clonotypes were rare and either shrank or stayed stable during treatment, and the rise in clonality at ibrutinib response reflected expansion of private clonotypes. At baseline, clonality was higher than in age-matched healthy donors and showed a strong correlation with circulating CD8+ T-cell counts. Sampling times were not matched between patients in sustained remission and patients whose disease was progressing, and lymph node repertoires were not examined. Clonality increased at ibrutinib response, stayed stable in sustained remission, and fell back toward baseline at progression.

Roughly 1.9 micrograms of genomic DNA were extracted from cryopreserved PBMCs for TCR beta library preparation. Longitudinal blood samples from CLL patients on ibrutinib monotherapy underwent high-throughput TCR beta sequencing. The patients took part in an open-label, single-center phase 2 trial of ibrutinib monotherapy. The rearrangement combines TRBV5-6 with TRBJ2-5; the central 7 bases match TRBD1. The receptor was derived from a human donor with chronic lymphocytic leukemia. The source was PBMCs, collected at a roughly 24-month disease-progression time point, from a patient treated with ibrutinib. In nucleotide form, the sequence is TGTGCCAGCGAACCGCGACAGGGCCCTAAGGAGACCCAGTACTTC. This yields the protein CASEPRQGPKETQYF. Joined to the reference TRBV5-6 and TRBJ2-5 proteins, this CDR3 gives the full variable domain: DAGVTQSPTHLIKTRGQQVTLRCSPKSGHDTVSWYQQALGQGPQFIFQYYEEEERQRGNFPDRFSGHQFPNYSSELNVNALLLGDSALYLCASEPRQGPKETQYFGPGTRLLVL.